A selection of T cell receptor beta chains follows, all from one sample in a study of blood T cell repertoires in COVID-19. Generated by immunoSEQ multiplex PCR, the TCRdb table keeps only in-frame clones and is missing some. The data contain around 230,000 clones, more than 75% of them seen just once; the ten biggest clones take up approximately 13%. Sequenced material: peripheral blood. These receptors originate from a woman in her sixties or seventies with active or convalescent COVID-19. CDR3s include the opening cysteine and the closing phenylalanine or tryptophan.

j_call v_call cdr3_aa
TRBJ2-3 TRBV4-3 CASSQDLAGGGAIFTDTQYF
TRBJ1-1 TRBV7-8 CASSLAAGVNTEAFF
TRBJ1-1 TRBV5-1 CASSLLSRDSVNTEAFF
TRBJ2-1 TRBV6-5 CASRVAGGTYNEQFF
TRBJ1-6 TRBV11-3 CASSETGISPLHF
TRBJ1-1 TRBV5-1 CASTSGTGTEAFF
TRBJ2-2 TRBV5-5 CASSLANSDTGELFF
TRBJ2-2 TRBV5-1 CASSTGQRNTGELFF
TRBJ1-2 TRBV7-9 CASSSLDRANYGYTF
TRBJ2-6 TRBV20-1 CSASQPGGGANVLTF
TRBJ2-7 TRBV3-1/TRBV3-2 CASSQGQAEQYF
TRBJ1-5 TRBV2 CASSEATGFNQPQHF
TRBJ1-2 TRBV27 CASSLNLGLGYTF
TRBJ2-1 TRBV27 CASTPGLAGNNEQFF
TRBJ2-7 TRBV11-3 CASSYTGGREQYF
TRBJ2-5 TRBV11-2 CASSQTYGTGGQETQYF
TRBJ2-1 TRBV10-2 CANRLGYYNEQFF
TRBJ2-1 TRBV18 CASSPGLAEKGGQFF
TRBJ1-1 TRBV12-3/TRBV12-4 CASHPGLDTEAFF
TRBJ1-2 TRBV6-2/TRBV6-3 CASSSRGPGYGYTF
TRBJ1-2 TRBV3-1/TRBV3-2 CASSQRDRALSNYGYTF
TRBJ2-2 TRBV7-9 CASSGRTGHAGELFF
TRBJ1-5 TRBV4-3 CASSLAGTALNQPQHF
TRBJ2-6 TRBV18 CASSPSAGANVLTF
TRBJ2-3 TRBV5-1 CASSKGDSTDTQYF
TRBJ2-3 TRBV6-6 CASSGGGWSTDTQYF
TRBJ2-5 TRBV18 CASSPAGTKETQYF
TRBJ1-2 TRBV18 CASSPPGTANYGYTF
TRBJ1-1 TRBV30 CAWSKQGGTEAFF
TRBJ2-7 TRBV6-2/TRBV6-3 CASSYSYRGRFYEQYF
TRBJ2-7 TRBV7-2 CASSLGRRLSYEQYF
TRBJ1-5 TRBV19 CASSISRTGAQPQHF
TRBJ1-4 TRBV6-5 CASSEGVGSEKLFF
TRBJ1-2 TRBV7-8 CASSSQGSQNYGYTF
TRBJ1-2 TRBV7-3 CASSVGQGAVGYTF
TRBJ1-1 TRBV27 CASSLEGRMNTEAFF
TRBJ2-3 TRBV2 CASSESWGQSHATQYF
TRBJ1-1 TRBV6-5 CASSTPTGDTEAFF
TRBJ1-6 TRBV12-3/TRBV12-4 CASSFSDYSPLHF
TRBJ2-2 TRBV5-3 CARSWTVPFTPGELFF
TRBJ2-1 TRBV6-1 CASSAPGTLSYNEQFF
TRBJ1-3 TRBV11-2 CASSFPGTNGNTIYF
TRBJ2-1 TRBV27 CASSLVEGAGGEQFF